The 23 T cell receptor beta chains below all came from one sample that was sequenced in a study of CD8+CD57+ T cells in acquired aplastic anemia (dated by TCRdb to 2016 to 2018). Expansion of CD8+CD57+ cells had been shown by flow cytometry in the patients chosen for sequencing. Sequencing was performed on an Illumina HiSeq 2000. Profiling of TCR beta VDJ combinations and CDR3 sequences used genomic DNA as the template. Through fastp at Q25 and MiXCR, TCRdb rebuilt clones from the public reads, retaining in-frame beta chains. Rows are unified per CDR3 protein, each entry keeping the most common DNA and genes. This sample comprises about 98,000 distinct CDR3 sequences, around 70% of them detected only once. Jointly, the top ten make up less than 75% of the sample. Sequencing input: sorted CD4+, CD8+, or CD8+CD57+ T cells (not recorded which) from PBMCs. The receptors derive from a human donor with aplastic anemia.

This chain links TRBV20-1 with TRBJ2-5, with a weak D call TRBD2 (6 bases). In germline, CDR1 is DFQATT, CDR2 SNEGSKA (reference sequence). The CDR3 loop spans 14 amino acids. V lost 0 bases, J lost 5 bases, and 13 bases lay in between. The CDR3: CSARDRRGRETQYF. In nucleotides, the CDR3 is TGCAGTGCTAGAGATCGGAGGGGCCGGGAGACCCAGTACTTC.

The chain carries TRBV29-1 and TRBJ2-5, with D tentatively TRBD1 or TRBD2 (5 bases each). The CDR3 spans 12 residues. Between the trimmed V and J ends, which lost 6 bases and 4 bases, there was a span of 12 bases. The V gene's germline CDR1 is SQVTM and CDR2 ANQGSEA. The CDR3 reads CSVERGGETQYF. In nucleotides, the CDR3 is TGCAGCGTGGAGAGGGGTGGAGAGACCCAGTACTTC.

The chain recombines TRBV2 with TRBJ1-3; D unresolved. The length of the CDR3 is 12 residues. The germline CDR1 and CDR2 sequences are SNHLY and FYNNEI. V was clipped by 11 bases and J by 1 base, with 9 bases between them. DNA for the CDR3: TGTGCCGTCAACCCGTCTGGAAACACCATATATTTT. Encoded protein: CAVNPSGNTIYF.

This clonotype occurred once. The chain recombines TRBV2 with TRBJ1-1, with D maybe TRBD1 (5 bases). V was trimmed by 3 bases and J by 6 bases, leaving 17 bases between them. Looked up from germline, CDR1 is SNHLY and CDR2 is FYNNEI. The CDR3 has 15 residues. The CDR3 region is CASSEGTLGTAEAFF. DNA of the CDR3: TGTGCCAGCAGTGAGGGGACTTTGGGGACCGCTGAAGCTTTCTTT.

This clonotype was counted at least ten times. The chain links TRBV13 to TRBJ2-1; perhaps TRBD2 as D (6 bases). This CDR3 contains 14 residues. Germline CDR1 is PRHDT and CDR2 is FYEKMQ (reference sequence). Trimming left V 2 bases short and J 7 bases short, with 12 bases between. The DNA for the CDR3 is TGTGCCAGCAGCTTACGGGGGAAGGGTAATGAGCAGTTCTTC. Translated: CASSLRGKGNEQFF. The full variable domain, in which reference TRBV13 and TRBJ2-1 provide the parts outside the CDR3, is AAGVIQSPRHLIKEKRETATLKCYPIPRHDTVYWYQQGPGQDPQFLISFYEKMQSDKGSIPDRFSAQQFSDYHSELNMSSLELGDSALYFCASSLRGKGNEQFFGPGTRLTVL.

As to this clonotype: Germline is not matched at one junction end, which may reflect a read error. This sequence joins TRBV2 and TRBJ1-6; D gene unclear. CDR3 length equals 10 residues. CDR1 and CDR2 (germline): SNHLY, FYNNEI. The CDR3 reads CARIFSPPHF. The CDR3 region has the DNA TGTGCCAGAATATTTTCACCCCCCCACTTT.

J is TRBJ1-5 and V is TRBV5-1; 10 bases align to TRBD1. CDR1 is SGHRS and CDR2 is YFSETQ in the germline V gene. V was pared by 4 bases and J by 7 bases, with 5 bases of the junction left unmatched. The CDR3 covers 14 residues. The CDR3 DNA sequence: TGCGCCAGCAGCCCTGGACAGGGGGACCAGCCCCAGCATTTT. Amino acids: CASSPGQGDQPQHF.

CDR3 region: CASSMGAGVTQYF. CDR3 nucleotide sequence: TGTGCCAGTAGTATGGGTGCCGGGGTAACGCAGTATTTT. The chain joins TRBV19 to TRBJ2-3; weak D call: TRBD2 (5 bases). Germline CDR1 and CDR2: LNHDA and SQIVND (reference sequence). This CDR3 has 13 residues. The ends were cut back, 3 bases at V and 9 bases at J, with 13 bases in the middle.

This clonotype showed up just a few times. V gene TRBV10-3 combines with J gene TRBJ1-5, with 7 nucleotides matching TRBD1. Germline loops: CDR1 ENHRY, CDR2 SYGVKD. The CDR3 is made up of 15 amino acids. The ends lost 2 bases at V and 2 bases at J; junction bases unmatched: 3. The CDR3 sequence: CAISEAGTGNQPQHF. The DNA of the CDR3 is TGTGCCATCAGTGAGGCAGGGACAGGCAATCAGCCCCAGCATTTT.

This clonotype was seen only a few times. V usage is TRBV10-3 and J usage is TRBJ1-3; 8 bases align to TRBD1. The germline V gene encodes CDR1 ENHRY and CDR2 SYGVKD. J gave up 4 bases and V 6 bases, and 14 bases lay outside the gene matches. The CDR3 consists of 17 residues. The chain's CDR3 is CAIRGTGEMRGGNTIYF. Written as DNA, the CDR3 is TGTGCCATCAGGGGGACAGGCGAAATGCGAGGAGGAAACACCATATATTTT.

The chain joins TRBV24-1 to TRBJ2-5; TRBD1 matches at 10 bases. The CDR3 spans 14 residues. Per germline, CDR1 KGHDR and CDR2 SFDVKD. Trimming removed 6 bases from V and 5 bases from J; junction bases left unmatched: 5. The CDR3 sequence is CATSRDRGGETQYF. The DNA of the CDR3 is TGTGCCACCAGTAGGGACAGGGGAGGGGAGACCCAGTACTTC.

The CDR3 here is CSASGTDTGKPEAFF. As DNA, the CDR3 is TGCAGTGCTAGTGGGACCGATACAGGGAAACCTGAAGCTTTCTTT. V gene TRBV20-1 combines with J gene TRBJ1-1, with D perhaps TRBD1 (6 bases). The CDR3 has 15 residues. Looked up from germline, CDR1 is DFQATT and CDR2 is SNEGSKA (reference sequence). The ends were cut back, 3 bases at V and 6 bases at J, with 20 bases in the middle.

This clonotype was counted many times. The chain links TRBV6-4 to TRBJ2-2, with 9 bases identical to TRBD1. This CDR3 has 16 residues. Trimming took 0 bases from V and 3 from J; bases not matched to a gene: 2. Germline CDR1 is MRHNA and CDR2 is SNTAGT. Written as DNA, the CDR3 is TGTGCCAGCAGTGACTCACAGGGGGCGGACACCGGGGAGCTGTTTTTT. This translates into CASSDSQGADTGELFF.

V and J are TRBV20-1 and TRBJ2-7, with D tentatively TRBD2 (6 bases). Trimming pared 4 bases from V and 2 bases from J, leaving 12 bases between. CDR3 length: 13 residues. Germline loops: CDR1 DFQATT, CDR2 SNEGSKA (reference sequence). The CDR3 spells CSAIPEGTYEQYF. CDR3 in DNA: TGCAGTGCTATTCCGGAGGGAACCTACGAGCAGTACTTC.

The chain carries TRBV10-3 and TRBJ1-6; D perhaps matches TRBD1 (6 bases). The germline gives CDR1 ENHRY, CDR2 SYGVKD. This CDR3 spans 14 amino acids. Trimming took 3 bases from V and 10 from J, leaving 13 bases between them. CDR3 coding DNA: TGTGCCATCAGTGACCCGACAGGCCAGTCACCCCTCCACTTT. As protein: CAISDPTGQSPLHF.

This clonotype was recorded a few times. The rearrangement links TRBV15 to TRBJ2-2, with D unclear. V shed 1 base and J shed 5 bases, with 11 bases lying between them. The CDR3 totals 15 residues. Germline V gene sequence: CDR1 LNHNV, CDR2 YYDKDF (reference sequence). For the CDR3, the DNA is TGTGCCACCAGCAGAGTGGGGTCAAGAACCGGGGAGCTGTTTTTT. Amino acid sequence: CATSRVGSRTGELFF. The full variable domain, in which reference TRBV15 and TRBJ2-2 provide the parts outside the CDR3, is DAMVIQNPRYQVTQFGKPVTLSCSQTLNHNVMYWYQQKSSQAPKLLFHYYDKDFNNEADTPDNFQSRRPNTSFCFLDIRSPGLGDTAMYLCATSRVGSRTGELFFGEGSRLTVL.

CDR3 in DNA: TGTGCCATCACAGGGGGCCTGGACTATGGCTACACCTTC. It encodes CAITGGLDYGYTF. The genes are TRBV2 and TRBJ1-2, with TRBD1 matching 9 bases. J gave up 3 bases and V 10 bases, and 6 bases lay outside the gene matches. CDR3 size: 13 residues. CDR1 is SNHLY, CDR2 FYNNEI, per germline.

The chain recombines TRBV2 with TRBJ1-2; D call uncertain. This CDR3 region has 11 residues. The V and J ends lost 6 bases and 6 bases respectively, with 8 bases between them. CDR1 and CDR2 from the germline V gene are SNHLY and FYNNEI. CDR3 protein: CASRLTHGYTF. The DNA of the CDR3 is TGTGCCAGCAGACTCACCCATGGCTACACCTTC.

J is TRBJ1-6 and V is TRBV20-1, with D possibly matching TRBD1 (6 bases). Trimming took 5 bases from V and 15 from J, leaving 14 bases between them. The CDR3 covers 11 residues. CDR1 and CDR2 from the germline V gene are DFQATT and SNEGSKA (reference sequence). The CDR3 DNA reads TGCAGTGCTCCACAGGGTGTAAGCCTCCACTTT. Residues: CSAPQGVSLHF.

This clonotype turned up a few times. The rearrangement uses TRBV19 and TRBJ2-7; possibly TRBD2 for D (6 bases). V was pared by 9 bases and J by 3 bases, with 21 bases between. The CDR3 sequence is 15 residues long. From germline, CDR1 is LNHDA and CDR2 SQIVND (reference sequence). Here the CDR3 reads CASSTSWDLRYEQYF. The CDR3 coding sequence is TGTGCCAGCAGCACCTCCTGGGACTTACGCTACGAGCAGTACTTC.

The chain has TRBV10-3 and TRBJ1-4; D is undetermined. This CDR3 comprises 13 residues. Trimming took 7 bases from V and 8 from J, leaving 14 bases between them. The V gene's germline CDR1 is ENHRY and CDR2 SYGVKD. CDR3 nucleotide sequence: TGTGCCATCACTCCCACCGAAGGAGAAAAACTGTTTTTT. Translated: CAITPTEGEKLFF.

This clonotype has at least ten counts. Written as DNA, the CDR3 is TGTGCCATCAGTGAGTCGGCAGGGGGTCATGGCTACACCTTC. This translates into CAISESAGGHGYTF. The gene calls are TRBV10-3 and TRBJ1-2, with TRBD1 matching over 7 bases. The CDR3 length is 14 residues. J gave up 6 bases and V 0 bases, and 4 bases lay outside the gene matches. The V gene's germline CDR1 is ENHRY and CDR2 SYGVKD.

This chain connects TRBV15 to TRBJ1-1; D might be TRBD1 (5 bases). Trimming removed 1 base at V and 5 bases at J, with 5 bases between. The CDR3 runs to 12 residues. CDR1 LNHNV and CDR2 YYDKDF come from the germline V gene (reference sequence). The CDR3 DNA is TGTGCCACCAGCAGAGGGGGGACTGAAGCTTTCTTT. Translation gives CATSRGGTEAFF.